A single sample is the source of the 19 T cell receptor beta chains below, sequenced in a study of CD8+CD57+ T cells in acquired aplastic anemia. The template for TCR beta VDJ and CDR3 sequence profiling was genomic DNA. TCRdb recomputed calls from the reads with MiXCR, one row per CDR3 protein. Counted here are about 190,000 distinct CDR3 sequences, around 50% occurring once; the ten biggest clones make up roughly 15%. The specimen was sorted CD4+, CD8+, or CD8+CD57+ T cells (not recorded which) from PBMCs. The receptor set was obtained from a human donor in good health, serving as a control.

In regard to this clonotype: A much larger clone differs by one base, so this may be a read error. The chain has TRBV7-2 and TRBJ2-7, with a tentative D call TRBD1 (5 bases). The V gene lost 6 bases and the J gene lost 4 bases, with 7 bases spanning the gap. The CDR3 is made up of 11 amino acids. Germline loops: CDR1 SGHTA, CDR2 FQGNSA. In nucleotides, the CDR3 is TGTGCCAGCAGTCACAGGTACGAGCAGTACTTC. Protein product: CASSHRYEQYF.

J is TRBJ2-7 and V is TRBV15, with 10 bases lining up with TRBD1. Germline V lookup: CDR1 LNHNV, CDR2 YYDKDF (reference sequence). V lost 1 base to trimming and J lost 4 bases; unmatched junction nucleotides: 7. The CDR3 has 16 amino acids. CDR3 residues: CATSRGQGDRGYEQYF. In nucleotides, the CDR3 is TGTGCCACCAGCAGAGGACAGGGGGACAGGGGTTACGAGCAGTACTTC.

The V gene is TRBV24-1, the J gene TRBJ2-1; D may be TRBD1 (7 bases). The CDR3 has 17 amino acids. CDR1 and CDR2 (germline): KGHDR, SFDVKD. V lost 4 bases, J lost 5 bases, and 20 bases lay in between. The DNA of the CDR3 is TGTGCCACCAGTGAAGGGAGGATAGACAGGGTTGACAATGAGCAGTTCTTC. Protein product: CATSEGRIDRVDNEQFF.

This clonotype showed up just a few times. The chain recombines TRBV20-1 with TRBJ2-7, with 10 positions matching TRBD2. Germline V lookup: CDR1 DFQATT, CDR2 SNEGSKA (reference sequence). V dropped 5 bases and J dropped 3; count of bases not matched to a gene: 4. The CDR3 loop spans 13 amino acids. CDR3 loop: CSAPGTSDYEQYF. The CDR3 coding sequence is TGCAGTGCTCCCGGGACTAGCGACTACGAGCAGTACTTC.

This chain connects TRBV7-6 to TRBJ2-3; D is possibly TRBD1 (6 bases). This CDR3 spans 16 amino acids. V lost 1 base, J lost 6 bases, and 17 bases lay in between. The germline V gene encodes CDR1 SGHVS and CDR2 FNYEAQ. In nucleotides, the CDR3 is TGTGCCAGCAGCTTAGTTCTACAAGGGGGATCGGATACGCAGTATTTT. Protein: CASSLVLQGGSDTQYF.

The chain has TRBV14 and TRBJ1-6; no reliable D call. The CDR3 is 11 residues long. CDR1 is SGHDN, CDR2 FVKESK, per germline. Trimming took off 2 bases at V and 14 bases at J, with 7 bases between the two ends. CDR3 DNA sequence: TGTGCCAGCAGCCAATATTCCACCCTCCACTTT. The encoded protein is CASSQYSTLHF.

This clonotype was found many times. DNA for the CDR3: TGTGCCATCGGTGGACAGAAAAACACTGAAGCTTTCTTT. This sequence encodes CAIGGQKNTEAFF. V usage is TRBV10-3 and J usage is TRBJ1-1; tentatively, D is TRBD1 (6 bases). V was clipped by 8 bases and J by 2 bases, with 12 bases between them. The V gene's germline CDR1 is ENHRY and CDR2 SYGVKD. The CDR3 sequence is 13 residues long.

The rearrangement links TRBV4-1 to TRBJ1-1, with a possible D match to TRBD1 (6 bases). Looked up from germline, CDR1 is MGHRA and CDR2 is YSYEKL. Deletions cut 1 base from V and 3 bases from J, with 12 bases between. The CDR3 contains 15 residues. The CDR3 loop reads CASSQVAGEDTEAFF. The CDR3 DNA follows: TGCGCCAGCAGCCAAGTAGCAGGGGAGGACACTGAAGCTTTCTTT.

This clonotype was recorded at least ten times. The genes are TRBV9 and TRBJ1-1; tentatively, D is TRBD1 (5 bases). Trimming removed 3 bases at V and 1 base at J, with 10 bases between. The CDR3 loop spans 14 amino acids. Looked up from germline, CDR1 is SGDLS and CDR2 is YYNGEE. CDR3 sequence (DNA): TGTGCCAGCAGCGGTGGGGCCAGGAACACTGAAGCTTTCTTT. Translated, it gives CASSGGARNTEAFF.

The chain recombines TRBV7-2 with TRBJ1-3; the D is unclear. Trimming cost V 10 bases and J 0 bases, with 10 bases left between them. Germline loops: CDR1 SGHTA, CDR2 FQGNSA. This CDR3 spans 13 amino acids. The CDR3 sequence is CATETTSGNTIYF. CDR3 DNA sequence: TGTGCCACGGAAACCACCTCTGGAAACACCATATATTTT.

This chain uses TRBV5-1 with TRBJ2-5; TRBD2 agrees at 11 bases. From germline, CDR1 is SGHRS and CDR2 YFSETQ. The J segment lost 5 bases and the V segment lost 3 bases, leaving 9 bases of the junction unmatched. The CDR3 sequence is 16 residues long. The CDR3 DNA reads TGCGCCAGCAGCTCCACCATTAGCGGGGGGGGGGAGACCCAGTACTTC. The encoded protein is CASSSTISGGGETQYF. Variable domain in full (rest from reference TRBV5-1 and TRBJ2-5): KAGVTQTPRYLIKTRGQQVTLSCSPISGHRSVSWYQQTPGQGLQFLFEYFSETQRNKGNFPGRFSGRQFSNSRSEMNVSTLELGDSALYLCASSSTISGGGETQYFGPGTRLLVL.

This clonotype was counted between two and nine times. This chain links TRBV28 with TRBJ1-5; 7 nucleotides agree with TRBD1. Germline values: CDR1 MDHEN, CDR2 SYDVKM. Trimming removed 9 bases from V and 12 bases from J; junction bases left unmatched: 14. The CDR3 runs to 13 residues. CDR3 sequence (DNA): TGTGCCAGTTTTACCGGGGGACAGAGTCACCAGCATTTT. Amino acids: CASFTGGQSHQHF.

The chain recombines TRBV7-2 with TRBJ2-2; no clear D gene. The V gene's germline CDR1 is SGHTA and CDR2 FQGNSA. V was trimmed by 1 base and J by 2 bases, leaving 2 bases between them. The CDR3 spans 13 residues. This CDR3 reads CASSLDNTGELFF. The CDR3 region has the DNA TGTGCCAGCAGCTTAGATAACACCGGGGAGCTGTTTTTT. The full variable domain, completed using reference TRBV7-2 and TRBJ2-2, is GAGVSQSPSNKVTEKGKDVELRCDPISGHTALYWYRQSLGQGLEFLIYFQGNSAPDKSGLPSDRFSAERTGGSVSTLTIQRTQQEDSAVYLCASSLDNTGELFFGEGSRLTVL.

This clonotype was observed at least ten times. V and J are TRBV19 and TRBJ1-2, with D possibly matching TRBD1 (6 bases). CDR1 LNHDA and CDR2 SQIVND come from the germline V gene (reference sequence). V shed 4 bases and J shed 8 bases, with 23 bases lying between them. The CDR3 spans 16 residues. CDR3 residues: CASSTPGTNSADGYTF. CDR3 DNA: TGTGCCAGTAGTACCCCCGGGACAAACTCCGCCGACGGCTACACCTTC.

This clonotype was found many times. The chain carries TRBV9 and TRBJ2-3; 10 nucleotides match TRBD2. J was trimmed by 1 base and V by 1 base; bases with no gene match: 3. The CDR3 is 16 residues long. Germline V gene sequence: CDR1 SGDLS, CDR2 YYNGEE. The CDR3 is CASSVTLAGGTDTQYF. CDR3 bases: TGTGCCAGCAGCGTAACCCTAGCGGGGGGCACAGATACGCAGTATTTT.

This clonotype was detected ten times or more. The rearrangement uses TRBV24-1 and TRBJ2-3; TRBD2 might be the D (5 bases). CDR3 length: 20 amino acids. Germline CDR1 KGHDR, CDR2 SFDVKD. Trimming stripped 0 bases from V and 2 bases from J, with 23 bases between. This CDR3 reads CATSDLRTPGSPYLTDTQYF. The CDR3 DNA sequence: TGTGCCACCAGTGATTTGAGAACCCCGGGGAGTCCTTACCTCACAGATACGCAGTATTTT.

The rearrangement joins TRBV20-1 to TRBJ2-1; 8 bases map to TRBD1. This CDR3 comprises 15 residues. Losses at the gene ends were 0 bases for V and 4 bases for J; bases not matched to a gene: 5. Germline CDR1 and CDR2: DFQATT and SNEGSKA (reference sequence). CDR3 sequence (DNA): TGCAGTGCTAGAGATCGACAGGGGCTATACAATGAGCAGTTCTTC. The encoded protein is CSARDRQGLYNEQFF.

This clonotype was counted only a few times. V usage is TRBV2 and J usage is TRBJ1-6; the D gene is possibly TRBD1 (6 bases). The V gene's germline CDR1 is SNHLY and CDR2 FYNNEI. The CDR3 spans 11 residues. V lost 9 bases, J lost 13 bases, and 13 bases lay in between. The CDR3 coding sequence is TGTGCCAGTACAGGGTTGGGGCCCCTCCACTTT. Amino acids: CASTGLGPLHF.

The gene calls are TRBV7-2 and TRBJ1-3; D ambiguous. Germline V lookup: CDR1 SGHTA, CDR2 FQGNSA. Trimming removed 5 bases from V and 0 bases from J, with 8 bases in between. This CDR3 contains 14 residues. The CDR3 DNA is TGTGCCAGCAGCCAACAGTGCTCTGGAAACACCATATATTTT. Protein: CASSQQCSGNTIYF.